These T cell receptor beta chains were read from a single sample in a study of cytomegalovirus exposure and HLA in healthy donors. TCRdb's copy holds only in-frame clones and misses some; the assay was immunoSEQ multiplex PCR. In the table there are about 180,000 clones, about 80% of which are singletons. The sequencing sample was made of PBMCs. These receptors originate from a woman in her forties or fifties in good health and CMV-seronegative. Each CDR3 is given with its conserved first and last residue. The order of the fields is J gene, clone size, D gene, V gene, CDR3 DNA, CDR3 protein. The D gene is left open where the match is weak. Size is omitted from some rows. Given values are once, few, many or a class for expanded clones.

>TRBJ2-5|NA|TRBD2|TRBV28
TGTGCCAGCAGTTTATCACTAGCGGGGGGGGGAGAGACCCAGTACTTC
CASSLSLAGGGETQYF
>TRBJ2-1|NA|NA|TRBV4-2
TGTGCCAGCAGCCAAGGGACAGACCCCTACAATGAGCAGTTCTTC
CASSQGTDPYNEQFF
>TRBJ2-2|once|TRBD2|TRBV5-1
TGCGCCAGCAGCTGGACTAGCGCACATAACACCGGGGAGCTGTTTTTT
CASSWTSAHNTGELFF
>TRBJ2-2|NA|NA|TRBV2
TGTGCCAGCTTCAGGGCCATGGGAACCGGGGAGCTGTTTTTT
CASFRAMGTGELFF
>TRBJ1-1|NA|TRBD1|TRBV5-1
TGCGCCAGCAGCACGGAAGGACAGGGAGAATGGTGGAACACTGAAGCTTTCTTT
CASSTEGQGEWWNTEAFF
>TRBJ2-1|NA|TRBD2|TRBV11-3
TGTGCCAGCAGTCTCAGCGGGAGGGCATCCTACAATGAGCAGTTCTTC
CASSLSGRASYNEQFF
>TRBJ2-1|NA|NA|TRBV11-2
TGTGCCAGCAGCCATCCTCTGGAGGGGCATGAGCAGTTCTTC
CASSHPLEGHEQFF
>TRBJ2-5|NA|TRBD2|TRBV5-1
TGCGCCAGCAAATTAGCGGGAGCGTCGGAGACCCAGTACTTC
CASKLAGASETQYF
>TRBJ1-5|NA|TRBD1|TRBV2
TGTGCCAGCAACCTACAGGGGTACAATCAGCCCCAGCATTTT
CASNLQGYNQPQHF
>TRBJ1-5|few|TRBD1|TRBV10-3
TGTGCCATCAGCGACGGTCGGGGACAGGGGGCAATTCAGCCCCAGCATTTT
CAISDGRGQGAIQPQHF
>TRBJ2-7|NA|NA|TRBV6-1
TGTGCCAGCAGCTCAGAGCGTTGGAAGGAGCAGTACTTC
CASSSERWKEQYF
>TRBJ2-1|few|TRBD2|TRBV7-2
TGTGCCAGCAGCTTAGAAGGGACTAGCGGCCGGCATTACAATGAGCAGTTCTTC
CASSLEGTSGRHYNEQFF
>TRBJ1-2|NA|TRBD1|TRBV19
TGTGCCAGTAGTATACGATGGCAGGGGGCCTCCCAGTTCTATGGCTGCACCTTC
CASSIRWQGASQFYGCTF
>TRBJ2-3|NA|NA|TRBV5-4
TGTGCCAGCAGCCCCTTCCGAGACACAGATACGCAGTATTTT
CASSPFRDTDTQYF
>TRBJ1-1|NA|NA|TRBV4-3
TGCGCCAGCAGCCAAGAAGACAGAACGAACACTGAAGCTTTCTTT
CASSQEDRTNTEAFF
>TRBJ2-7|NA|TRBD1|TRBV5-1
TGCGCCAGCAGATCTCGGACAGGCTCCTACGAGCAGTACTTC
CASRSRTGSYEQYF
>TRBJ1-1|NA|TRBD1|TRBV6-5
TGTGCCAGCAGTTCAGGACAGGGCACTGAAGCTTTCTTT
CASSSGQGTEAFF
>TRBJ2-5|NA|TRBD1|TRBV6-1
TGTGCCAGCAGGGTAACAGGGGCACCTCAAGAGACCCAGTACTTC
CASRVTGAPQETQYF
>TRBJ1-5|NA|TRBD1|TRBV5-6
TGTGCCAGCAGCTCGGGACAGGGGAGTGACAATCAGCCCCAGCATTTT
CASSSGQGSDNQPQHF
>TRBJ2-1|NA|NA|TRBV2
TGTGCCAGCAGTGGAGAAGGGTTAGGGGTCCCCAATGAGCAGTTCTTC
CASSGEGLGVPNEQFF
>TRBJ2-3|NA|TRBD2|TRBV29-1
TGCAGCGTTGCCACAGGACTAGGAGATACGCAGTATTTT
CSVATGLGDTQYF
>TRBJ2-7|NA|TRBD2|TRBV7-8
TGTGCCAGCAGCCTCGATAGCGGGGGGCCCTACGAGCAGTACTTC
CASSLDSGGPYEQYF
>TRBJ1-4|NA|NA|TRBV18
TGTGCCAGCTCACCGGACAGTGATTATGAAAAACTGTTTTTT
CASSPDSDYEKLFF
>TRBJ2-5|NA|TRBD1|TRBV5-5
TGTGCCAGCAGCCTAGCACCGGGACAGGGGTGGAAGACCCAGTACTTC
CASSLAPGQGWKTQYF
>TRBJ2-2|NA|TRBD2|TRBV2
TGTGCCAGCAGTGAACAGCTAGCGGGGGTCGCGGGGGAGCTGTTTTTT
CASSEQLAGVAGELFF
>TRBJ2-1|NA|TRBD2|TRBV4-1
TGCGCCAGCAGCCCCAGGGACTACTTTAATGAGCAGTTCTTC
CASSPRDYFNEQFF
>TRBJ2-7|NA|TRBD2|TRBV6-1
TGTGCCAGCAGTGAAGCGCCGACTAGCGGGGCCTACTACGAGCAGTACTTC
CASSEAPTSGAYYEQYF
>TRBJ2-5|once|TRBD2|TRBV7-9
TGTGCCAGCAGCCCACTAGCGGGGGGGCTAGGAGAGACCCAGTACTTC
CASSPLAGGLGETQYF
>TRBJ2-1|NA|TRBD2|TRBV4-1
TGCGCCAGCAGCCAAGATGGGCGGGAGGACCATGAGCAGTTCTTC
CASSQDGREDHEQFF
>TRBJ2-7|NA|TRBD2|TRBV5-4
TGTGCCAGCAGTCCCTCTAGCGGGATAAGCTCCTACGAGCAGTACTTC
CASSPSSGISSYEQYF
>TRBJ2-7|NA|TRBD2|TRBV6-1
TGTGCCAGCAGACTAGCGGGGACCGAGTACGAGCAGTACTTC
CASRLAGTEYEQYF
>TRBJ2-5|NA|TRBD1|TRBV28
TGTGCCAGCAGACCTCAGGGGGCAGGGGAGGACCAAGAGACCCAGTACTTC
CASRPQGAGEDQETQYF
>TRBJ2-3|NA|TRBD1|TRBV5-4
TGTGCCAGCAGCCTCCACTCAACCGGGACAGGGTCAGATACGCAGTATTTT
CASSLHSTGTGSDTQYF